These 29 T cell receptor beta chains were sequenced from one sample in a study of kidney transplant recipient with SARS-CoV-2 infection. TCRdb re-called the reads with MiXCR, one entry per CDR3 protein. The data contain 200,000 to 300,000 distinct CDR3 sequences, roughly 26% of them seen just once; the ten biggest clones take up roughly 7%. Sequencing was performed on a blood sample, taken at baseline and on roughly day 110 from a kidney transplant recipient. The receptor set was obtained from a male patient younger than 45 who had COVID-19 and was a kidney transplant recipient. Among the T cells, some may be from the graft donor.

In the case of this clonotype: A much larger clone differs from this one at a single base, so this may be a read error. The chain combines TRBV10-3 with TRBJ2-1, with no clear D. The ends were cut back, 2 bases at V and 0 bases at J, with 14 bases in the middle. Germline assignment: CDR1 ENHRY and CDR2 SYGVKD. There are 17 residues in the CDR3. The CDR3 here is CAISETVLRSSYNEQFF. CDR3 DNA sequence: TGTGCCATCAGTGAGACCGTATTAAGAAGCTCCTACAATGAGCAGTTCTTC.

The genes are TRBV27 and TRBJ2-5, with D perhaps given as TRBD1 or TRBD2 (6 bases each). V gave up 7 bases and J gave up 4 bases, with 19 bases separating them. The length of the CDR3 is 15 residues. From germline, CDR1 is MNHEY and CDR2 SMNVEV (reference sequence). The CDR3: CASTAGGGGVETQYF. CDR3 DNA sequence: TGTGCCAGCACCGCCGGAGGAGGGGGAGTAGAGACCCAGTACTTC.

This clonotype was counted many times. The CDR3 loop is CASSLYARGAEEGAFF. Here the CDR3 DNA reads TGTGCCAGCAGCTTATATGCAAGGGGCGCTGAAGAGGGGGCTTTCTTT. The rearrangement uses TRBV7-3 and TRBJ1-1; D may be TRBD1 (5 bases). V was cut by 2 bases and J by 11 bases, with 24 bases left in between. Germline V CDR1 and CDR2: SGHTA, FQGTGA. The CDR3 is 16 residues long.

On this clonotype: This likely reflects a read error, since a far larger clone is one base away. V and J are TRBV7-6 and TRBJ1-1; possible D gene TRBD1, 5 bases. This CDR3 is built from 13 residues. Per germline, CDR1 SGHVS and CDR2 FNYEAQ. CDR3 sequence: CANSLQENTEAFF. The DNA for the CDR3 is TGTGCCAACAGCCTACAGGAGAACACTGAAGCTTTCTTT.

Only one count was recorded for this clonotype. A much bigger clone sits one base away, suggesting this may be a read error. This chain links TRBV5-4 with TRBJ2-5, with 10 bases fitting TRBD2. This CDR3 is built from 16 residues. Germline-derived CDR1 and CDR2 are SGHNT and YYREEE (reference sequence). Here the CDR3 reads CASSSSSGSVKETKYF. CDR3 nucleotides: TGTGCCAGCAGCTCCTCTAGCGGGAGTGTAAAAGAGACCAAGTACTTC.

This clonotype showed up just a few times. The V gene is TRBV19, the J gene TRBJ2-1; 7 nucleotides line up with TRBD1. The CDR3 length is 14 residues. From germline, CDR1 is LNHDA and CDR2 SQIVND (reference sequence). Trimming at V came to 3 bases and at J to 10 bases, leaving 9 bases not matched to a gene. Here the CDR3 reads CASSMGTAPREQFF. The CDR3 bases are TGTGCCAGTAGTATGGGGACAGCCCCACGGGAGCAGTTCTTC.

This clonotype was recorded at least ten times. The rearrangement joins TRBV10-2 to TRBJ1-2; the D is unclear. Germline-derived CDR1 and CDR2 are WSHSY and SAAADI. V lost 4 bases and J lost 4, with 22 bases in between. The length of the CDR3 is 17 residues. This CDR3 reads CASSGGYTSRKTYGYTF. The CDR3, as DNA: TGCGCCAGCAGTGGAGGATACACTTCTAGAAAGACCTATGGCTACACCTTC.

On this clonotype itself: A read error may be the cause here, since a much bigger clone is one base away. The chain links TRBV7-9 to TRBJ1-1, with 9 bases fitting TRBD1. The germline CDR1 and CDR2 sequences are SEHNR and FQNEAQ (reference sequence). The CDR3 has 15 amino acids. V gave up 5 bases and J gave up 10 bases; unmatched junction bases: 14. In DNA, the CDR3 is TGTGCCAGCAGCCCGGCATGGGACAGGGTTTATGGAGCTTTCTTT. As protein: CASSPAWDRVYGAFF.

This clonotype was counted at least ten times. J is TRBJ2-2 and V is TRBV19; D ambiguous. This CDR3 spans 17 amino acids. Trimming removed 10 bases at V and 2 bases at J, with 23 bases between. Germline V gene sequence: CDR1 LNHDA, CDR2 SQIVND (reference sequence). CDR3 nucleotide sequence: TGTGCCACCCGGGCAACGAAGAGAGCCAAAAACACCGGGGAGCTGTTTTTT. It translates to CATRATKRAKNTGELFF.

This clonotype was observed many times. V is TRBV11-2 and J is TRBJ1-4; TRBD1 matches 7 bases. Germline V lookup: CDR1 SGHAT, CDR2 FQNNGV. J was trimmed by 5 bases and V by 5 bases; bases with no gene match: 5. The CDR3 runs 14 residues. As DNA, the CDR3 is TGTGCCAGCAGCCCGGGACAGAGGAATGAAAAACTGTTTTTT. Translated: CASSPGQRNEKLFF.

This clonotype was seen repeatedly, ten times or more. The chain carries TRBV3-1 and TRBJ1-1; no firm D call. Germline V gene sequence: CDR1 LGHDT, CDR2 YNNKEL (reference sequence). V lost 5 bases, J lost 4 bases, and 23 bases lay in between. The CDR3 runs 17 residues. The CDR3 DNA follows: TGTGCCAGCAGCTACAAGCATCCCATTTCAATTCGCACTGAAGCTTTCTTT. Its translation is CASSYKHPISIRTEAFF.

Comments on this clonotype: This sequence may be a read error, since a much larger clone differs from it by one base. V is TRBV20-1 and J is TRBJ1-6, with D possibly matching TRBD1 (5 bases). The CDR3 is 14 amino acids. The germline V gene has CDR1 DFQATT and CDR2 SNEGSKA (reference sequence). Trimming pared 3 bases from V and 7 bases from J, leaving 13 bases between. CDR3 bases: TGCAGTGCTAGTCCCGGGACCCAAAATTCACCCCTCCACTTT. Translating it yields CSASPGTQNSPLHF.

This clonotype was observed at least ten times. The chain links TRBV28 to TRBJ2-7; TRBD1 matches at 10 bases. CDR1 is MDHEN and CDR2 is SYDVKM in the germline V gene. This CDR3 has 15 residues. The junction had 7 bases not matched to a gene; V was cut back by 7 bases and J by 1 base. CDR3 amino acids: CASTLDRGSSYEQYF. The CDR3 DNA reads TGTGCCAGCACCTTGGACAGGGGGTCTTCCTACGAGCAGTACTTC.

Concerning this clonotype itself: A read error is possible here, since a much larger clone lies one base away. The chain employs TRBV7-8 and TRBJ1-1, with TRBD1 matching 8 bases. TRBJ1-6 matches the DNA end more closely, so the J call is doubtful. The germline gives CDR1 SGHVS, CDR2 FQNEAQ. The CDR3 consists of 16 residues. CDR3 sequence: CASSYRGRGPGSPLHF. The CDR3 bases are TGTGCCAGCAGCTACCGGGGCAGGGGGCCGGGGTCACCCCTCCACTTT.

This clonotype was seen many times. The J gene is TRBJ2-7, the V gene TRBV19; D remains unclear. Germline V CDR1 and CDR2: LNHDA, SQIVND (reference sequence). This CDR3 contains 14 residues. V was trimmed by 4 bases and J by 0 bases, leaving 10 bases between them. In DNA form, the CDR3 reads TGTGCCAGTAGTACACAGACGGGCTCCTACGAGCAGTACTTC. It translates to CASSTQTGSYEQYF.

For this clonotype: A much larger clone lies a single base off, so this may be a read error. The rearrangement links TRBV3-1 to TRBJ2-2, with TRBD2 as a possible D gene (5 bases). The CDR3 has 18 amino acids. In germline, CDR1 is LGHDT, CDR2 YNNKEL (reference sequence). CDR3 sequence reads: CASSTWSPISGLTGDLFF. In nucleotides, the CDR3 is TGTGCCAGCAGCACGTGGTCTCCCATTTCAGGCTTGACCGGGGATCTGTTTTTT.

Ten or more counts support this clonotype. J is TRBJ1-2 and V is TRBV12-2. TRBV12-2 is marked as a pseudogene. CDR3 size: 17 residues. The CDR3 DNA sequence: TGTGCAAGTCGCTTTACCTGGACTCCACGAAAGACCTATGGCTACACCTTC. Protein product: CASRFTWTPRKTYGYTF.

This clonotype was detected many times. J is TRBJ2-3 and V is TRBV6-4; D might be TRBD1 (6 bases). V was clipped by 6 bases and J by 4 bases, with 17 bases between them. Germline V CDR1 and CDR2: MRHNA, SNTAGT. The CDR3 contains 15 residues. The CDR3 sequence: CASSPDRSDADTQYF. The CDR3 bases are TGTGCCAGCAGCCCAGACAGGAGTGACGCAGATACGCAGTATTTT.

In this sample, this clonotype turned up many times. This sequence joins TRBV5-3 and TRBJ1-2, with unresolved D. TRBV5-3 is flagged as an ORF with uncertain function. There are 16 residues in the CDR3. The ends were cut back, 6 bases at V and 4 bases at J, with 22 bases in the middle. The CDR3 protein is CARTGSVVRKTYGYTF. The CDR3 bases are TGTGCCAGAACGGGCTCAGTGGTGAGAAAGACCTATGGCTACACCTTC.

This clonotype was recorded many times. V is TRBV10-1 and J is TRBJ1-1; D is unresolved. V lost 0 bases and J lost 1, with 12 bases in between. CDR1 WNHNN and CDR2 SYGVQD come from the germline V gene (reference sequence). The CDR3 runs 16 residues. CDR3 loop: CASSESGPGWNTEAFF. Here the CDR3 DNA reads TGCGCCAGCAGTGAGTCAGGTCCGGGTTGGAACACTGAAGCTTTCTTT.

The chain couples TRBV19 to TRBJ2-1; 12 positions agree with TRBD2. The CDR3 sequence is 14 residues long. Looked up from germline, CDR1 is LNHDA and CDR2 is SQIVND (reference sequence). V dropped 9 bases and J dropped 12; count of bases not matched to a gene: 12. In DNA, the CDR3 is TGTGCCAGCCGACTAGCGGGAGACCACATGGGGCAGTTCTTC. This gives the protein CASRLAGDHMGQFF.

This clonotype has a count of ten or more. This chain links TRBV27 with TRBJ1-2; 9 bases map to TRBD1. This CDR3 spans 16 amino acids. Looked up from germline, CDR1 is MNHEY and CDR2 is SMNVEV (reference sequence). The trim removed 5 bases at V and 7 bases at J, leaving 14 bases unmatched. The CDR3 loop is CASSPTPGQGRTGYTF. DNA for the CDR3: TGTGCCAGCAGTCCGACGCCGGGACAGGGAAGAACTGGCTACACCTTC.

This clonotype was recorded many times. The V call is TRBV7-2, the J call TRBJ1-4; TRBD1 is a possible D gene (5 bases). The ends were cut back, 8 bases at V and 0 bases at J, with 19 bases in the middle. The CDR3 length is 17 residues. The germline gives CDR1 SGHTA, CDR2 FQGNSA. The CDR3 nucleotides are TGTGCCAGCGGGGGAGGGGCAGGATCCCCAACTAATGAAAAACTGTTTTTT. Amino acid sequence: CASGGGAGSPTNEKLFF.

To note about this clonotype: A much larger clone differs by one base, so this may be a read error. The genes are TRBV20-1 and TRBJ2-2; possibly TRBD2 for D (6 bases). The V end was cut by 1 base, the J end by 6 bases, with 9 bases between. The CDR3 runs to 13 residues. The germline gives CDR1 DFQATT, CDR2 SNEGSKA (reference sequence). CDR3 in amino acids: CSARGEAPGELFF. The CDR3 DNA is TGCAGTGCTAGAGGGGAGGCCCCCGGGGAGCTGTTTTTT.

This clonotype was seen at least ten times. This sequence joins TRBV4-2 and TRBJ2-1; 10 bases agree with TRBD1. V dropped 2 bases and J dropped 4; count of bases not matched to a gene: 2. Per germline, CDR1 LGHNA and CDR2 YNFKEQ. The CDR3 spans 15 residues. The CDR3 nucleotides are TGTGCCAGCAGCCAATGGGACAGGGGATACAATGAGCAGTTCTTC. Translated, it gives CASSQWDRGYNEQFF.

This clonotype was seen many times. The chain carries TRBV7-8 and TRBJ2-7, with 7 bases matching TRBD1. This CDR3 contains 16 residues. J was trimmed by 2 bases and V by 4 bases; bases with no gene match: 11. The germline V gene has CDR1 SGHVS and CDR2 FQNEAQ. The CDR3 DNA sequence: TGTGCCAGCAGCTCCAGTCCGGGACAGCCAACCTACGAGCAGTACTTC. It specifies CASSSSPGQPTYEQYF.

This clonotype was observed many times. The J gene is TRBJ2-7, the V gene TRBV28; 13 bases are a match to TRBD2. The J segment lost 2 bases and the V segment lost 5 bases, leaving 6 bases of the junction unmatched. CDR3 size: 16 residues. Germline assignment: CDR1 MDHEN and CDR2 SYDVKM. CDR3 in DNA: TGTGCCAGCAGTGGAACCGGGACTAGCGGGGCCTACGAGCAGTACTTC. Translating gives CASSGTGTSGAYEQYF.

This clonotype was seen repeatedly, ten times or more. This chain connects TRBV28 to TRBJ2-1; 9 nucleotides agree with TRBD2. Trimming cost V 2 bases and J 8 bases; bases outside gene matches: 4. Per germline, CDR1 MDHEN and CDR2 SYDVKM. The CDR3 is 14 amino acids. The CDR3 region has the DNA TGTGCCAGCAGTTTAGGGACTAGCAGGGATGAGCAGTTCTTC. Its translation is CASSLGTSRDEQFF.

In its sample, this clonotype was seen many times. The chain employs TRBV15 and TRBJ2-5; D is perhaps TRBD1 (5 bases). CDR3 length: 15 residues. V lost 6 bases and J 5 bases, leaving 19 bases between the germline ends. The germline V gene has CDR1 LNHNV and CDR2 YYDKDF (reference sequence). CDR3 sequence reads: CATSPRTPLEETQYF. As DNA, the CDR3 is TGTGCCACCAGTCCTAGGACACCTCTCGAGGAGACCCAGTACTTC.